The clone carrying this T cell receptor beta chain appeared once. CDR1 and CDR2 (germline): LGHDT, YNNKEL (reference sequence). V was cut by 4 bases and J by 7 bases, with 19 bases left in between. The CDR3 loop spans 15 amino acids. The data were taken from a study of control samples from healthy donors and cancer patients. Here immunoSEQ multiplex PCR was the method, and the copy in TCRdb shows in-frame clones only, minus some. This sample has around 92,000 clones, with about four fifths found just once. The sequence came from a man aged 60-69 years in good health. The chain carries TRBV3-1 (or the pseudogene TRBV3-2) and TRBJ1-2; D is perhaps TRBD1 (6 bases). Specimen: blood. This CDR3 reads CASSPLGAGRGGYTF. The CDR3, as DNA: TGTGCCAGCAGCCCCTTGGGGGCGGGGCGCGGTGGCTACACCTTC.